This T cell receptor (beta chain) stems from a study of CXCR3-negative and CXCR3-positive naive CD8 T cells. Study in general: Sequencing gave about 150 million TRB reads overall, about 1.5 +/- 0.3 million per library. Study-wide points: Across naive subsets, surface CD5 expression was comparable, and TCR strength was inferred from properties of the TRB CDR3. The TRB CDR3s that CXCR3-positive naive cells carried were more hydrophobic than those of CXCR3-negative naive cells. Naive CXCR3-positive and CXCR3-negative cells shared similar TRBV-TRBJ usage, unlike memory cells.

Measured by frequency, this clonotype is medium-sized (0.01 to 0.1%). The antigen is not known. Through 5' RACE with UMI labels, the TRB cDNA libraries were prepared. Using the 5' RACE reads, TCRdb records one entry per CDR3 protein without DNA. The sample totals some 6,000 distinct CDR3 sequences. This CDR3 region has 12 residues. Germline values: CDR1 SNHLY, CDR2 FYNNEI. The receptor's source is a human donor in good health. Some clones in this sample may be carry-over from other donors' samples. This chain uses TRBV2 with TRBJ1-2. The sample was naive CXCR3- CD8+ T cells from blood. The subset: CD45RO-CCR7+CD27+CD95- naive CD8+ T cells lacking CXCR3 (TNR3-). The CDR3 sequence is CASPQRFYGYTF.